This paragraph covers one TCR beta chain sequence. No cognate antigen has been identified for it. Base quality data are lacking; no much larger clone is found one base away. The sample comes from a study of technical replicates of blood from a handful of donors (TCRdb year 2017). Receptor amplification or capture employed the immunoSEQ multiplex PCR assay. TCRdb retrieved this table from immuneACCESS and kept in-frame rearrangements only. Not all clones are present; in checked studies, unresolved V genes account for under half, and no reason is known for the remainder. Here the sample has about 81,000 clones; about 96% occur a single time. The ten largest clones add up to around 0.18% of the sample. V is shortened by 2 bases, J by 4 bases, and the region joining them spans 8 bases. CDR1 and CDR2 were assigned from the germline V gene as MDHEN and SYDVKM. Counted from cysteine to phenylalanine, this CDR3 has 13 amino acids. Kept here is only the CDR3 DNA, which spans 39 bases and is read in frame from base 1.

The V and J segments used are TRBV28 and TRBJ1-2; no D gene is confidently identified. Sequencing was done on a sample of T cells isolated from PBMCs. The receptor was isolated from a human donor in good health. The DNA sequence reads TGTGCCAGCAGTTTAAATGCCGGCTATGGCTACACCTTC. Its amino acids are CASSLNAGYGYTF.